Below are 13 T cell receptor beta chains sequenced from a single sample in a study of blood T cell repertoires in COVID-19. Measured with immunoSEQ multiplex PCR; TCRdb has only the in-frame clones, and not every one. This sample has under 200,000 clones; roughly 81% occur once, and the top ten carry less than 10%. The material sequenced was peripheral blood. The receptor source for this set is a woman aged 55-70 years with COVID-19, enrolled during active disease.

This clone has only one observation. This chain uses TRBV6-1 with TRBJ2-7; the D gene is possibly TRBD2 (5 bases). Per germline, CDR1 MNHNS and CDR2 SASEGT. Trimming removed 2 bases from V and 5 bases from J, with 16 bases in between. The CDR3 loop spans 15 amino acids. The CDR3 protein is CASSERSWAGNEQYF. The DNA for the CDR3 is TGTGCCAGCAGTGAACGTAGCTGGGCGGGTAACGAGCAGTACTTC.

The V call is TRBV3-1 (or the pseudogene TRBV3-2), the J call TRBJ1-1, with D perhaps TRBD1 (6 bases). V lost 6 bases to trimming and J lost 0 bases, with 11 bases between them. This CDR3 spans 14 amino acids. In germline, CDR1 is LGHDT, CDR2 YNNKEL (reference sequence). The CDR3 DNA follows: TGTGCCAGCAGTAAAGGGGGAATGAACACTGAAGCTTTCTTT. Translated, it gives CASSKGGMNTEAFF.

The V and J genes are TRBV2 and TRBJ2-2; the match to TRBD1 covers 7 bases. Trimming at V came to 6 bases and at J to 5 bases, leaving 6 bases not matched to a gene. Germline V CDR1 and CDR2: SNHLY, FYNNEI. The CDR3 is 14 residues long. The CDR3 protein is CASRVDRDTGELFF. In DNA form, the CDR3 reads TGTGCCAGCAGGGTCGACAGGGATACCGGGGAGCTGTTTTTT.

V usage is TRBV6-5 and J usage is TRBJ2-1, with 8 bases lining up with TRBD1. Germline V gene lookup returns CDR1 MNHEY and CDR2 SVGAGI. Trimming at V came to 6 bases and at J to 7 bases, leaving 2 bases not matched to a gene. The CDR3 runs 12 residues. CDR3: CASSRTGNEQFF. DNA for the CDR3: TGTGCCAGCAGCCGGACAGGGAATGAGCAGTTCTTC.

The genes are TRBV9 and TRBJ2-7; possible D gene TRBD1, 5 bases. The CDR3 consists of 15 residues. The germline CDR1 and CDR2 sequences are SGDLS and YYNGEE. The germline V and J ends were trimmed by 3 bases and 5 bases, with 18 bases remaining between them. CDR3 DNA sequence: TGTGCCAGCAGCGCCCAGTTAGGGGTAAGCGACGAGCAGTACTTC. Residues: CASSAQLGVSDEQYF. Full variable domain (rest looked up from reference TRBV9 and TRBJ2-7): DSGVTQTPKHLITATGQRVTLRCSPRSGDLSVYWYQQSLDQGLQFLIQYYNGEERAKGNILERFSAQQFPDLHSELNLSSLELGDSALYFCASSAQLGVSDEQYFGPGTRLTVT.

This chain uses TRBV20-1 with TRBJ2-7; 8 nucleotides align to TRBD1. Germline CDR1 reads DFQATT; CDR2 reads SNEGSKA (reference sequence). The CDR3 spans 11 residues. Trimming cost V 6 bases and J 8 bases; bases outside gene matches: 6. The CDR3 loop reads CSAHDRGKQYF. The CDR3 DNA reads TGCAGTGCCCACGACAGGGGTAAGCAGTACTTC.

The chain carries TRBV7-9 and TRBJ1-2, with D perhaps TRBD1 (6 bases). V dropped 1 base and J dropped 10 bases, with 13 bases sitting between them. The CDR3 contains 13 residues. Looked up from germline, CDR1 is SEHNR and CDR2 is FQNEAQ (reference sequence). The CDR3 DNA reads TGTGCCAGCAGCTTAGATGCAGGGACATACTACACCTTC. Protein sequence: CASSLDAGTYYTF.

The rearrangement links TRBV19 to TRBJ2-1; TRBD2 matches at 11 bases. CDR1 is LNHDA, CDR2 SQIVND, per germline (reference sequence). This CDR3 has 16 amino acids. V shed 4 bases, J shed 2 bases, and the junction held 4 bases outside the gene matches. CDR3: CASSTTSGNPYNEQFF. CDR3 in DNA: TGTGCCAGTAGTACGACTAGCGGGAACCCCTACAATGAGCAGTTCTTC.

This clone was observed a handful of times. The chain is built from TRBV7-9 and TRBJ1-2, with D possibly being TRBD1 (5 bases). Trimming cost V 5 bases and J 6 bases, with 16 bases left between them. The CDR3 is made up of 14 amino acids. Germline V gene sequence: CDR1 SEHNR, CDR2 FQNEAQ (reference sequence). Here the CDR3 DNA reads TGTGCCAGCAGCCCTAGGGGAAGGGGTCATGGCTACACCTTC. Protein product: CASSPRGRGHGYTF.

The chain has TRBV7-2 and TRBJ2-7, with 10 positions matching TRBD2. The CDR3 is made up of 14 amino acids. After removal of 2 bases from V and 6 bases from J, the junction contained 4 bases not matched to a gene. In germline, CDR1 is SGHTA, CDR2 FQGNSA. CDR3 in amino acids: CASSLKSGRAEQYF. The CDR3 nucleotides are TGTGCCAGCAGCTTAAAGAGCGGGAGGGCCGAGCAGTACTTC. Using reference TRBV7-2 and TRBJ2-7 for the parts outside the CDR3, the full variable domain is GAGVSQSPSNKVTEKGKDVELRCDPISGHTALYWYRQSLGQGLEFLIYFQGNSAPDKSGLPSDRFSAERTGGSVSTLTIQRTQQEDSAVYLCASSLKSGRAEQYFGPGTRLTVT.

V gene TRBV7-8 combines with J gene TRBJ2-2, with D perhaps TRBD1 (5 bases). Trimming left V 3 bases short and J 4 bases short, with 9 bases between. CDR1 is SGHVS, CDR2 FQNEAQ, per germline. The CDR3 has 14 amino acids. CDR3 protein: CASSFQGSTGELFF. The CDR3 DNA is TGTGCCAGCAGCTTCCAGGGAAGCACCGGGGAGCTGTTTTTT.

The CDR3 loop is CASSPYLAGGTELFF. For the CDR3, the DNA is TGTGCCAGCAGCCCTTACTTAGCGGGAGGCACGGAGCTGTTTTTT. The chain is built from TRBV2 and TRBJ2-2, with 10 bases identical to TRBD2. CDR3 size: 15 residues. Germline trimming cut 6 bases from V and 10 bases from J; bases unmatched to any gene: 11. The germline V gene encodes CDR1 SNHLY and CDR2 FYNNEI.

The chain recombines TRBV20-1 with TRBJ2-5, with no clear D. The CDR3 extends over 10 amino acids. V lost 3 bases to trimming and J lost 5 bases, with 4 bases between them. Germline CDR1 DFQATT, CDR2 SNEGSKA (reference sequence). The CDR3 region has the DNA TGCAGTGCTAGCCTGGAGACCCAGTACTTC. This encodes CSASLETQYF.